This T cell receptor (beta chain) came from a study of CD8 T cells in Susac syndrome. From blood CD8+ and CD4+ T cells, the TCR beta chain was sequenced. Findings and limits, study-wide: By the study's own acknowledgment, its TCR sequencing and HLA analysis included relatively few individuals.

Looked up from germline, CDR1 is MGHDK and CDR2 is SYGVNS. Trimming stripped 5 bases from V and 6 bases from J, with 16 bases between. The CDR3 runs 14 residues. RNA, at about 0.5 to 1 ug, was reverse transcribed with random hexamers. The TCR beta CDR3 was amplified by immunoSEQ multiplex PCR across 54 Vbeta, 13 Jbeta. TCRdb independently ran MiXCR on the immunoSEQ multiplex PCR reads; one entry per CDR3 protein. The repertoire consists of about 250,000 distinct CDR3 sequences, with around 93% occurring once and the leading ten covering less than 0.075%. In regard to this clonotype: No antigen is known for it.

The clonotype originates from a human donor with multiple sclerosis. The specimen sequenced was CD4+ T cells from PBMCs. This chain connects TRBV25-1 to TRBJ1-1; D is undetermined. The CDR3 bases are TGTGCCAGCAGTAATCCGGGCCCCAGAGCTGAAGCTTTCTTT. It translates to CASSNPGPRAEAFF.